The clone carrying this T cell receptor beta chain was seen only a few times. Method: immunoSEQ multiplex PCR; TCRdb's copy keeps in-frame clones and lacks some. The sample includes 4,400 or so clones, approximately 60% of them seen just once. This sample was taken from a study of T cells in tumors after PD-1 blockade. At the level of the study: Treatment was either pembrolizumab 200 mg every 3 weeks or cemiplimab 350 mg every 2 weeks.

This material consisted of tumor tissue, taken after anti-PD-1 treatment. The sequence was collected from a human donor with basal cell carcinoma.

CDR3 sequence (DNA): TGTGCCAGCTCAACGATTCCCGGGACAGGGTTGAAGCAGTACTTC. Translation: CASSTIPGTGLKQYF. V gene TRBV18 combines with J gene TRBJ2-7; TRBD1 matches at 9 bases. The CDR3 has 15 amino acids. Trimming took 5 bases from V and 8 from J; bases not matched to a gene: 13. The germline gives CDR1 KGHSH, CDR2 LQKENI.